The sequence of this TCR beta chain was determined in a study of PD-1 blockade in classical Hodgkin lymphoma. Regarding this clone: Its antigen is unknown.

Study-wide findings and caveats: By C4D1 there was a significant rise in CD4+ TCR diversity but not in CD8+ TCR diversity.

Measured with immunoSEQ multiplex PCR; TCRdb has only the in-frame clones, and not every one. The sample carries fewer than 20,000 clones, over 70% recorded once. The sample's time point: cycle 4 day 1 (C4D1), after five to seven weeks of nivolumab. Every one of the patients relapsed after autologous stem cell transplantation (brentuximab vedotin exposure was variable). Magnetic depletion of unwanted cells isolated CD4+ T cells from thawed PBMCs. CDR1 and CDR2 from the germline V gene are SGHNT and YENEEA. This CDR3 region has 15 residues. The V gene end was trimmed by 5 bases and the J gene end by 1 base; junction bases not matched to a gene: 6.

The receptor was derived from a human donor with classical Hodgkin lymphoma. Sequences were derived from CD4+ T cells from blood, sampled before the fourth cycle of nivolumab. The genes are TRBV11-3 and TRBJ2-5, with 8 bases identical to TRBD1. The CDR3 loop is CASSPGQGSQETQYF. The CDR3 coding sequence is TGTGCCAGCAGCCCTGGACAGGGCAGCCAAGAGACCCAGTACTTC.